This TCR beta chain was profiled in a study of T cell repertoires in cytomegalovirus infection. Study-wide context: CMV infection plus the matching HLA type was flagged by public TCR beta signatures.

From the reads, TCRdb called clonotypes with MiXCR, one entry per CDR3 protein. Of around 290,000 distinct CDR3 sequences listed, over 20% were seen once; the top ten hold about 15%. Findings and limits, study-wide: The study found HLA-C-restricted CMV-specific TCR beta clonotypes dominating the ex vivo response.

The V end lost 1 base, the J end lost 2 bases, and 8 bases lay between the germline ends. The CDR3 loop spans 14 amino acids. In germline, CDR1 is MNHNS, CDR2 SASEGT. In the case of this clonotype: The antigen remains unidentified.

The sequence derives from a human donor in good health (CMV status not recorded). Some clones in this sample may be carry-over from other donors' samples. This chain connects TRBV6-1 to TRBJ1-2; no reliable D call. The source material was PBMCs. The CDR3 protein is CASSEGPANYGYTF. CDR3 nucleotide sequence: TGTGCCAGCAGTGAAGGGCCCGCGAACTATGGCTACACCTTC.